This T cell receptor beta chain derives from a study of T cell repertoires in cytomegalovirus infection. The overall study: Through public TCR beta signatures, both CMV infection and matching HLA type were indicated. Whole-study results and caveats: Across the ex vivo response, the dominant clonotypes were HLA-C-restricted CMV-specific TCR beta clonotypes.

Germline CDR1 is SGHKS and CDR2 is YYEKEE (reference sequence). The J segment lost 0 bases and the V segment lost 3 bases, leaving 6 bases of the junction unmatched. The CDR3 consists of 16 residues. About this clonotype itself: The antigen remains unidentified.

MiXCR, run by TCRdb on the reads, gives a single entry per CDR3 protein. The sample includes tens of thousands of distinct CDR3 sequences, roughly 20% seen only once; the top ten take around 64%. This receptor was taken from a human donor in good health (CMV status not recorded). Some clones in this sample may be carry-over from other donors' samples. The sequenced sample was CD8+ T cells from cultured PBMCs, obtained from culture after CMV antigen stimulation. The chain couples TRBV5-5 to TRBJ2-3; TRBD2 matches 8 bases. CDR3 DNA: TGTGCCAGCAGCTCTGCGGGGGGTCGCAGCACAGATACGCAGTATTTT. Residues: CASSSAGGRSTDTQYF.